The clone carrying this T cell receptor (beta chain) appeared a single time. V lost 8 bases, J lost 5 bases, and 3 bases stayed unmatched. Per the germline V gene, CDR1 is SEHNR and CDR2 is FQNEAQ (reference sequence). The CDR3 extends over 12 amino acids. PCR amplification relied on 60 Vbeta primers (plus 13 Jbeta primers). Profiling relied on immunoSEQ multiplex PCR, and the TCRdb table lists in-frame clones only, not all of them. The data hold some 80,000 clones, with around 81% observed a single time. These data are taken from a study of cytomegalovirus exposure and HLA in healthy donors. The TCR was taken from a man in his forties in good health and CMV-seronegative. The V gene is TRBV7-9, the J gene TRBJ2-7; 10 nucleotides align to TRBD1. Specimen: PBMCs. The CDR3 DNA is TGTGCCAGCCGGACAGGGGGGGACGAGCAGTACTTC. Encoded protein: CASRTGGDEQYF.